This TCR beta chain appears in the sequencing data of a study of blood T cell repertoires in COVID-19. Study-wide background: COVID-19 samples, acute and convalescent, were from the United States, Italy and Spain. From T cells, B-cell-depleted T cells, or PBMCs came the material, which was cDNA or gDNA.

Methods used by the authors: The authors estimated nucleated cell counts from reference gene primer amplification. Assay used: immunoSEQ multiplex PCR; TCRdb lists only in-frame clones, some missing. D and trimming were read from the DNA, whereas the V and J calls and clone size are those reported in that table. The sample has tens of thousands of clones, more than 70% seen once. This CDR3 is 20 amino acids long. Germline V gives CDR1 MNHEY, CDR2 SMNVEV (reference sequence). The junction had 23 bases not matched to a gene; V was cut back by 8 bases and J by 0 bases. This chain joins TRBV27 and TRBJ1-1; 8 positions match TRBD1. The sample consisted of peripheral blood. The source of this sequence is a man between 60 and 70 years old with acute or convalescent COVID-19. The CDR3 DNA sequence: TGTGCCAGCCTTCGAGGGGGACAGGAAGCCAACCTAGAAATGAACACTGAAGCTTTCTTT. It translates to CASLRGGQEANLEMNTEAFF.